This T cell receptor beta chain was found in a study of OX40 agonist ivuxolimab in advanced cancers. Looking at the study overall: Of mixed ages from about 23 to 79 and averaging 60 years, the group was just under 85% male. General study points: The antigen specificity of the peripheral T cells (those that were expanded) was not determined.

TCRdb's copy holds only in-frame clones and misses some; the assay was immunoSEQ multiplex PCR. Of about 70,000 clones listed, about 85% are singletons. Systemic immunosuppression or a history of autoimmune disease excluded patients. Collection of blood occurred at baseline, at cycle 4 day 1, and at cycle 7 day 1. V was pared by 3 bases and J by 2 bases, with 10 bases between. This CDR3 is 14 amino acids long. CDR1 and CDR2 from the germline V gene are SGHNT and YYREEE (reference sequence). This clone has just one count. Its antigen is not identified. This TCR came from an adult with an advanced solid tumor such as melanoma, head and neck, liver or kidney cancer. Material: CD4+ or CD8+ T cells sorted from blood, obtained in a trial of the OX40 agonist ivuxolimab. The chain joins TRBV5-4 to TRBJ2-3, with a tentative D call TRBD2 (5 bases). The chain's CDR3 is CASSSIAYTDTQYF. The CDR3, as DNA: TGTGCCAGCAGCTCCATAGCGTACACAGATACGCAGTATTTT.